The T cell receptor (beta chain) under discussion was sequenced for a study of blood T cell repertoires in COVID-19. Trimming cost V 0 bases and J 0 bases, with 6 bases left between them. The CDR3 length is 14 residues. CDR1 and CDR2 (germline): SGHRS, YFSETQ. Individuals aged roughly 18 to 95 years were recruited from 24 US areas. Donors were grouped by their self-reported clinical history. Original processing notes: Reference gene primers were amplified, and this amplification served to estimate nucleated cell counts. Measured with immunoSEQ multiplex PCR; TCRdb has only the in-frame clones, and not every one. The DNA was the basis for D and trimming; V, J and clone size are from that table. In the table there are hundreds of thousands of clones, 80% of which are singletons.

The specimen sequenced was PBMCs or T cells enriched from blood (not recorded which). The clonotype was recovered from a man between 25 and 39 years old with acute COVID-19. The chain combines TRBV5-1 with TRBJ1-1; D is unresolved. The CDR3 region is CASSLDDMNTEAFF. CDR3 nucleotides: TGCGCCAGCAGCTTGGACGACATGAACACTGAAGCTTTCTTT.